The 22 T cell receptor beta chains reported below all come from one sample, sequenced in a study of T-cell reconstitution after alpha-beta-depleted transplantation in children (dated by TCRdb to about 2016). The library came from PCR. The listed sequencing device is Illumina HiSeq 2500. To normalize quantification of the TCRbeta repertoire, the TCR libraries were built with molecular barcoding that relied on unique molecular identifiers. The public sequencing data were trimmed at Q25 with fastp and processed into clonotypes with MiXCR by TCRdb, which kept only in-frame beta chains. Rows are unified per CDR3 protein, each entry keeping the most common DNA and genes. The sample table contains approximately 200,000 distinct CDR3 sequences; only one count was recorded for 5% to 6.5% of them. The ten largest clonotypes hold roughly 4.7% of the sample. The treatment or condition tag for this specimen amounts to: allogeneic hematopoietic cell transplantation with graft depleted of TCRalphabeta T cells and CD19 B cells.

Sequencing used PBMCs, obtained before TCRalphabeta/CD19-depleted stem cell transplant. The receptors stem from a girl under three years old with combined immunodeficiency, due to receive a stem cell transplant.

This clonotype was seen repeatedly, ten times or more. V is TRBV5-1 and J is TRBJ2-1; unclear D gene. Trimming removed 3 bases at V and 0 bases at J, with 13 bases between. The CDR3 contains 16 residues. CDR1 is SGHRS and CDR2 is YFSETQ in the germline V gene. CDR3 sequence reads: CASSCQACLSYNEQFF. CDR3 DNA: TGCGCCAGCAGCTGTCAAGCATGCCTCTCCTACAATGAGCAGTTCTTC.

This clonotype was counted at least ten times. The rearrangement uses TRBV7-2 and TRBJ2-4; 10 positions match TRBD2. The V gene end was trimmed by 0 bases and the J gene end by 15 bases; junction bases not matched to a gene: 14. From germline, CDR1 is SGHTA and CDR2 FQGNSA. The length of the CDR3 is 16 residues. The CDR3 loop reads CASSLAPRMGTSGMYF. Here the CDR3 DNA reads TGTGCCAGCAGCTTAGCCCCGAGGATGGGTACTAGCGGGATGTACTTC.

This clonotype has at least ten counts. V is TRBV2 and J is TRBJ1-5; D perhaps matches TRBD1 (6 bases). The CDR3 sequence is 14 residues long. The germline V and J ends were trimmed by 6 bases and 4 bases, with 13 bases remaining between them. Germline V gene data show CDR1 as SNHLY and CDR2 as FYNNEI. The CDR3 coding sequence is TGTGCCAGCAGCAACGGACAGAGTAATCAGCCCCAGCATTTT. It translates to CASSNGQSNQPQHF.

This clonotype was observed many times. V usage is TRBV7-2 and J usage is TRBJ1-6; tentatively, D is TRBD1 (6 bases). Trimming stripped 5 bases from V and 0 bases from J, with 11 bases between. Germline loops: CDR1 SGHTA, CDR2 FQGNSA. There are 16 residues in the CDR3. CDR3 DNA: TGTGCCAGCAGCCAAATAGGGGGCTCCTATAATTCACCCCTCCACTTT. This gives the protein CASSQIGGSYNSPLHF.

V and J are TRBV5-7 and TRBJ2-7, with TRBD2 matching over 16 bases. TRBV5-7 is an ORF; its function is uncertain. This CDR3 has 16 residues. J gave up 2 bases and V 4 bases, and 3 bases lay outside the gene matches. The DNA of the CDR3 is TGTGCCAGCAGCGAAGGGACTAGCGGGGGGGCCTACGAGCAGTACTTC. Amino acid sequence: CASSEGTSGGAYEQYF.

This clonotype was counted at least ten times. V is TRBV20-1 and J is TRBJ2-3; TRBD2 matches 10 bases. V was clipped by 7 bases and J by 5 bases; unmatched bases: 6. The CDR3 covers 13 residues. From germline, CDR1 is DFQATT and CDR2 SNEGSKA (reference sequence). The CDR3 DNA sequence: TGCAGTGACCTAGCGGGAGCAGGAGATACGCAGTATTTT. The encoded protein is CSDLAGAGDTQYF.

This clonotype was seen ten or more times. The rearrangement uses TRBV29-1 and TRBJ2-1; 7 bases map to TRBD2. This CDR3 has 14 residues. Trimming took 4 bases from V and 5 from J; bases not matched to a gene: 8. CDR1 is SQVTM, CDR2 ANQGSEA, per germline. The CDR3 coding sequence is TGCAGCGTTGCTTTGCGGGGGATAAACAATGAGCAGTTCTTC. Translation gives CSVALRGINNEQFF.

This clonotype was counted many times. The chain links TRBV29-1 to TRBJ2-1; TRBD2 aligns across 8 bases. Trimming cost V 4 bases and J 6 bases; bases outside gene matches: 20. CDR3 length: 18 amino acids. CDR1 is SQVTM, CDR2 ANQGSEA, per germline. The CDR3 loop reads CSVAGIYGGGPGSNEQFF. The CDR3, as DNA: TGCAGCGTTGCGGGGATATATGGCGGGGGGCCCGGCTCCAATGAGCAGTTCTTC.

This clonotype was counted ten times or more. The CDR3 loop reads CASSQEGEQETQYF. The CDR3 coding sequence is TGTGCCAGCAGCCAAGAGGGGGAACAAGAGACCCAGTACTTC. The V gene is TRBV4-2, the J gene TRBJ2-5, with D possibly being TRBD1 or TRBD2 (5 bases each). The CDR3 is 14 amino acids. The V end lost 0 bases, the J end lost 2 bases, and 7 bases lay between the germline ends. The V gene's germline CDR1 is LGHNA and CDR2 YNFKEQ.

This clonotype has ten or more counts. The genes are TRBV7-8 and TRBJ2-1, with TRBD2 matching 7 bases. Per the germline V gene, CDR1 is SGHVS and CDR2 is FQNEAQ. CDR3 length equals 14 residues. Trimming removed 5 bases from V and 8 bases from J; junction bases left unmatched: 9. The CDR3 DNA reads TGTGCCAGCAGCACGATGGGAACTAGCGATGAGCAGTTCTTC. This translates into CASSTMGTSDEQFF.

In this sample, this clonotype turned up many times. The V call is TRBV12-3 or TRBV12-4, the J call TRBJ1-3; D unresolved. V was pared by 7 bases and J by 0 bases, with 19 bases between. This CDR3 comprises 17 residues. The CDR3 loop reads CASKLKSHSRSGNTIYF. In DNA, the CDR3 is TGTGCCAGCAAATTAAAGAGTCACAGCCGCTCTGGAAACACCATATATTTT.

Ten or more counts support this clonotype. One end of the junction fails to match germline, which may point to a read error. The V and J genes are TRBV12-5 and TRBJ2-7; D gene ambiguous. The CDR3 runs 10 residues. The germline V gene encodes CDR1 LGHNT and CDR2 FRNRAP. The CDR3 region has the DNA TGTGCTAGTGGTTCCTTCGAGCAGTACTTC. Translated, it gives CASGSFEQYF. The full variable domain, with the rest looked up from reference TRBV12-5 and TRBJ2-7, is DARVTQTPRHKVTEMGQEVTMRCQPILGHNTVFWYRQTMMQGLELLAYFRNRAPLDDSGMPKDRFSAEMPDATLATLKIQPSEPRDSAVYFCASGSFEQYFGPGTRLTVT.

Ten or more counts support this clonotype. The chain combines TRBV4-1 with TRBJ1-1, with D uncertain. V was clipped by 2 bases and J by 0 bases, with 7 bases between them. Germline V CDR1 and CDR2: MGHRA, YSYEKL. The CDR3 spans 14 residues. DNA for the CDR3: TGCGCCAGCAGCCAAACGCAGCTGAACACTGAAGCTTTCTTT. As protein: CASSQTQLNTEAFF.

The genes are TRBV28 and TRBJ2-6; unclear D gene. The CDR3 covers 15 residues. Germline assignment: CDR1 MDHEN and CDR2 SYDVKM. Trimming pared 6 bases from V and 0 bases from J, leaving 9 bases between. In DNA, the CDR3 is TGTGCCAGCAGCGGACGGTTCTCTGGGGCCAACGTCCTGACTTTC. The encoded protein is CASSGRFSGANVLTF.

Many counts were recorded for this clonotype. This rearrangement joins TRBV5-1 to TRBJ2-1, with a weak D call TRBD1 (5 bases). Trimming removed 0 bases from V and 6 bases from J, with 7 bases in between. This CDR3 contains 13 residues. In germline, CDR1 is SGHRS, CDR2 YFSETQ. The chain's CDR3 is CASSLETGNEQFF. CDR3 in DNA: TGCGCCAGCAGCTTGGAAACAGGCAATGAGCAGTTCTTC.

Comments on this clonotype: With a much larger clone just one base away, this may be a read error. The rearrangement uses TRBV7-3 and TRBJ2-1; D call uncertain. The CDR3 loop spans 14 amino acids. Germline V gene sequence: CDR1 SGHTA, CDR2 FQGTGA. The CDR3 sequence: CASSLTGLYNERFF. The CDR3 coding sequence is TGTGCCAGCAGCTTAACGGGTTTGTACAATGAGCGGTTCTTC. Together with reference TRBV7-3 and TRBJ2-1, the CDR3 gives the full variable domain: GAGVSQTPSNKVTEKGKYVELRCDPISGHTALYWYRQSLGQGPEFLIYFQGTGAADDSGLPNDRFFAVRPEGSVSTLKIQRTERGDSAVYLCASSLTGLYNERFFGPGTRLTVL.

The chain carries TRBV5-5 and TRBJ1-2; D is unresolved. Between the trimmed V and J ends, which lost 4 bases and 0 bases, there was a span of 13 bases. Germline CDR1 and CDR2: SGHKS and YYEKEE (reference sequence). The CDR3 loop spans 15 amino acids. The CDR3, as DNA: TGTGCCAGCAGCGTAACCATCCTTACTAACTATGGCTACACCTTC. This codes for CASSVTILTNYGYTF.

This clonotype has a count of ten or more. The chain uses TRBV24-1 and TRBJ2-1, with 7 bases matching TRBD1. The germline V gene has CDR1 KGHDR and CDR2 SFDVKD. Trimming at V came to 10 bases and at J to 13 bases, leaving 15 bases not matched to a gene. This CDR3 region has 13 residues. CDR3 coding DNA: TGTGCCACAGAACTCGGGACAGCCCTAGGTCAGTTCTTC. This codes for CATELGTALGQFF.

Ten or more counts support this clonotype. V and J are TRBV9 and TRBJ1-3, with a weak D call TRBD1 (5 bases). V shed 2 bases and J shed 2 bases, with 14 bases lying between them. The CDR3 spans 16 residues. Germline V gives CDR1 SGDLS, CDR2 YYNGEE. In DNA, the CDR3 is TGTGCCAGCAGCGTTCAAGGGGCTCAAGCTGGAAACACCATATATTTT. It translates to CASSVQGAQAGNTIYF. Supplemented by reference TRBV9 and TRBJ1-3, the full variable domain reads DSGVTQTPKHLITATGQRVTLRCSPRSGDLSVYWYQQSLDQGLQFLIQYYNGEERAKGNILERFSAQQFPDLHSELNLSSLELGDSALYFCASSVQGAQAGNTIYFGEGSWLTVV.

The sample holds many counts of this clonotype. The CDR3 nucleotides are TGTGCCAGCAGCCCCCCTGGACAGGGGGTGAATGAGCAGTTCTTC. This sequence encodes CASSPPGQGVNEQFF. This chain joins TRBV7-9 and TRBJ2-1; 10 positions match TRBD1. The CDR3 consists of 15 residues. The ends lost 5 bases at V and 7 bases at J; junction bases unmatched: 8. The germline CDR1 and CDR2 sequences are SEHNR and FQNEAQ (reference sequence).

This clonotype was seen at least ten times. This chain connects TRBV20-1 to TRBJ2-1; TRBD2 matches 8 bases. Per germline, CDR1 DFQATT and CDR2 SNEGSKA (reference sequence). Germline trimming cut 0 bases from V and 9 bases from J; bases unmatched to any gene: 10. CDR3 length: 15 amino acids. In DNA form, the CDR3 reads TGCAGTGCTAGAGATAGTAAGCGGGAGTATCGTGAGCAGTTCTTC. Its translation is CSARDSKREYREQFF.

At least ten counts were recorded for this clonotype. The rearrangement uses TRBV5-6 and TRBJ2-2; 9 positions match TRBD1. CDR1 is SGHDT, CDR2 YYEEEE, per germline. With V trimmed by 0 bases and J by 7 bases, 4 bases remained unmatched. The CDR3 totals 15 residues. The CDR3 DNA follows: TGTGCCAGCAGCTTGGTACAGGGGGCTGACGGGGAGCTGTTTTTT. Translation gives CASSLVQGADGELFF.